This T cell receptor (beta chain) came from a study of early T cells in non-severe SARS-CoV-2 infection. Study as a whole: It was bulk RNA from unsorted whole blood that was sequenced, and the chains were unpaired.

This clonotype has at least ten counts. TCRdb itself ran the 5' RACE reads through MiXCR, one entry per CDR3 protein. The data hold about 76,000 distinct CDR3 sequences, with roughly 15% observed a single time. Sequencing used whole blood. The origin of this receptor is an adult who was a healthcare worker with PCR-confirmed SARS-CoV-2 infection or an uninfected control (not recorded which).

DNA of the CDR3: TGTGCCAGCAGCTTAGCGATCAACAATGAGCAGTTCTTC. This sequence encodes CASSLAINNEQFF. The chain has TRBV7-9 and TRBJ2-1, with D unresolved. V lost 0 bases and J 5 bases, leaving 5 bases between the germline ends. Germline values: CDR1 SEHNR, CDR2 FQNEAQ (reference sequence). The length of the CDR3 is 13 residues.